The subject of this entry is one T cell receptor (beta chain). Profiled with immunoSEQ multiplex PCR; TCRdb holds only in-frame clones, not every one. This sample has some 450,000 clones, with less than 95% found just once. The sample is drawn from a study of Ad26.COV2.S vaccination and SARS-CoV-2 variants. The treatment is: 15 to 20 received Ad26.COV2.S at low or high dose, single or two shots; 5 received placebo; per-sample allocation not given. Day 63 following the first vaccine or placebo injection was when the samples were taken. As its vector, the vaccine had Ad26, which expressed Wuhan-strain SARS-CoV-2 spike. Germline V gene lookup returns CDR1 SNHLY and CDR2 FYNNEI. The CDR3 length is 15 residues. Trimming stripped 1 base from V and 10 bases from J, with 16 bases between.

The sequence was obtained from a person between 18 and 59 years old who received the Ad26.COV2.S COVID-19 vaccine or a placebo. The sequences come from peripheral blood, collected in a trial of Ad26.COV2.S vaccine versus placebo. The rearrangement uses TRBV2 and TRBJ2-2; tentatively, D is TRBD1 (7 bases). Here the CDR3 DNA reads TGTGCCAGCAGTGAAGGGGGGGCAGGGGGAGTGGAGCTGTTTTTT. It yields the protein CASSEGGAGGVELFF. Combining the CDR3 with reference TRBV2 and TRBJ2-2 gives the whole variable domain EPEVTQTPSHQVTQMGQEVILRCVPISNHLYFYWYRQILGQKVEFLVSFYNNEISEKSEIFDDQFSVERPDGSNFTLKIRSTKLEDSAMYFCASSEGGAGGVELFFGEGSRLTVL.